Listed below are T cell receptor beta chains from one sample, sequenced in a study of blood T cell repertoires in COVID-19. Assay: immunoSEQ multiplex PCR; the TCRdb copy retains only in-frame clones and omits some. The sample yields some 150,000 clones, roughly 89% seen once. The sample comprised peripheral blood. The origin of the receptors is a woman aged 45-59 years with active or convalescent COVID-19. Each CDR3 is given with its conserved first and last residue. D genes are given only for firm matches. Clone size appears in some rows only: once, few, many, or a class for an expanded clone.

>.|TRBV29-1|.
CSVRRSRQNVRNQETQYF
>.|TRBV5-1|.
CASSLTGSDTQYF
>TRBD2|TRBV6-5|.
CASSQRTSGRQFF
>TRBD1|TRBV10-3|.
CAISSAGGLGELFF
>.|TRBV11-2|few
CASSSAGLASTDTQYF
>.|TRBV2|.
CASRDQGNTEAFF
>.|TRBV19|.
CASSGGTEAFF
>TRBD1|TRBV7-2|.
CASSPDRVSSQPQHF
>TRBD2|TRBV28|.
CASSLTSGIYDEQFF
>.|TRBV6-6|once
CASDLPSGSYNEQFF
>TRBD1|TRBV6-2/TRBV6-3|few
CASTPTGASNTEAFF
>TRBD1|TRBV19|.
CASSSRTGSQPQHF
>TRBD2|TRBV5-4|.
CASSSQRGPYEQYF
>TRBD1|TRBV15|once
CATSRDGQGVNGYTF
>TRBD1|TRBV7-8|many
CASRPRDSKTEAFF
>.|TRBV7-8|.
CASSSQAQGQPQHF
>.|TRBV6-5|.
CASSPGVGKNIQYF
>.|TRBV4-2|.
CASSHPDSLETQYF
>.|TRBV5-8|.
CASSLEENEQFF
>.|TRBV5-6|.
CASSLEQGFYGYTF
>.|TRBV5-3|once
CARSLINTEAFF
>TRBD1|TRBV4-3|.
CASGNRGTATEAFF
>TRBD1|TRBV9|.
CASSHDRVYSTDTQYF
>TRBD2|TRBV18|.
CASSPGGEEQYF
>TRBD2|TRBV2|once
CASRLRGTGSYNEQFF
>.|TRBV10-3|.
CAISEQVGNQPQHF